This passage covers 2 T cell receptor beta chains from one sample sequenced in a study of blood T cells in healthy people across ages. Sample-barcoded 5' priming and a J-beta primer mix drove a second PCR of about 7 to 12 cycles. One entry per CDR3 protein, called by TCRdb with MiXCR from the 5' RACE reads. Among roughly 1.4 million distinct CDR3 sequences, 59% were seen once, and the ten largest hold 6.5% to 8%. Sequences were obtained from blood. Receptors originate from a man between 18 and 35 years old in good health.

The chain recombines TRBV14 with TRBJ2-7; D possibly corresponds to TRBD1 (6 bases). This CDR3 is built from 15 residues. Germline-derived CDR1 and CDR2 are SGHDN and FVKESK. V was shortened by 2 bases and J by 2 bases, with 13 bases between the two germline ends. This chain's CDR3 is CASSQTGTLAYEQYF. DNA for the CDR3: TGTGCCAGCAGCCAAACCGGGACACTTGCCTACGAGCAGTACTTC.

V gene TRBV12-3 or TRBV12-4 combines with J gene TRBJ2-7; 11 bases line up with TRBD1. The J segment lost 4 bases and the V segment lost 1 base, leaving 3 bases of the junction unmatched. The CDR3 consists of 15 residues. The CDR3 protein is CASSLGTGGWYEQYF. In DNA, the CDR3 is TGTGCCAGCAGTTTAGGGACAGGGGGCTGGTACGAGCAGTACTTC.